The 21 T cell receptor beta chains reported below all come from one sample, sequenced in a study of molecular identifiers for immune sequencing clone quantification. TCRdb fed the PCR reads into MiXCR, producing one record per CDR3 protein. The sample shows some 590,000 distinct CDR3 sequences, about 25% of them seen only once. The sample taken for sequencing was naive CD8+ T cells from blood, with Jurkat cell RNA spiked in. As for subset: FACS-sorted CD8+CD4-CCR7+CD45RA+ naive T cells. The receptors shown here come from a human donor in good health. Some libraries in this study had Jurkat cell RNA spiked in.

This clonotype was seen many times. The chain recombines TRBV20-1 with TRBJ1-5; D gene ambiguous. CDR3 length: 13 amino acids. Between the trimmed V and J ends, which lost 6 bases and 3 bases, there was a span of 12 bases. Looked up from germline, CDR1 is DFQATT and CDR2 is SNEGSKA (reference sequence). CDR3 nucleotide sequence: TGCAGTGCCAATTACGGCCTCAATCAGCCCCAGCATTTT. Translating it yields CSANYGLNQPQHF.

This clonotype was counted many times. This CDR3 reads CSVEYAGGRYEQYF. As DNA, the CDR3 is TGCAGCGTTGAGTACGCGGGAGGGAGGTACGAGCAGTACTTC. The chain employs TRBV29-1 and TRBJ2-7; 9 bases fit TRBD2. The V gene end was trimmed by 3 bases and the J gene end by 4 bases; junction bases not matched to a gene: 7. The germline CDR1 and CDR2 sequences are SQVTM and ANQGSEA. The CDR3 consists of 14 residues.

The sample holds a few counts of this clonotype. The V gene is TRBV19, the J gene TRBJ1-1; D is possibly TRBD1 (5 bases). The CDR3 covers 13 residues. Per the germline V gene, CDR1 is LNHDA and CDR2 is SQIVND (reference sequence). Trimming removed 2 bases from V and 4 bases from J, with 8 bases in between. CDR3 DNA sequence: TGTGCCAGTAGTATATTCCAGGGCACTGAAGCTTTCTTT. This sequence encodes CASSIFQGTEAFF.

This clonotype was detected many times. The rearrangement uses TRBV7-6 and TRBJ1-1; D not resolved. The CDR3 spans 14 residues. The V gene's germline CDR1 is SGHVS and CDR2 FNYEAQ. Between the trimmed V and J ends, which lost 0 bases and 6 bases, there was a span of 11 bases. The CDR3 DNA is TGTGCCAGCAGCTTAGCTCCCAACCGCCCTGAAGCTTTCTTT. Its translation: CASSLAPNRPEAFF.

For the CDR3, the DNA is TGTGCCAGCAGTTATCCAGGAAACGCTGAAGCTTTCTTT. Its translation: CASSYPGNAEAFF. The chain joins TRBV6-5 to TRBJ1-1; D unclear. The CDR3 is 13 amino acids. Looked up from germline, CDR1 is MNHEY and CDR2 is SVGAGI. Between the trimmed V and J ends, which lost 3 bases and 6 bases, there was a span of 11 bases.

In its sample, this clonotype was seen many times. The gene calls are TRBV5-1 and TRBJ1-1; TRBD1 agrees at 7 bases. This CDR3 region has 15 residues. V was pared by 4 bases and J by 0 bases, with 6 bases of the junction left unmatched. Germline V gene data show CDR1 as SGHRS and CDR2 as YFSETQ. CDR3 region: CASSRMTGLNTEAFF. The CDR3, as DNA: TGCGCCAGCAGCCGAATGACAGGGCTGAACACTGAAGCTTTCTTT.

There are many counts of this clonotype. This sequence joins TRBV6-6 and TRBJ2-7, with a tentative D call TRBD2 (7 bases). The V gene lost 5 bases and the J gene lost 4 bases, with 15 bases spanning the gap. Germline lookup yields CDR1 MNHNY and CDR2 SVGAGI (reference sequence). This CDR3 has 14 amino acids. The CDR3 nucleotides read TGTGCCAGCAGTCCTCCGGGGGGCCGGTACGAGCAGTACTTC. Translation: CASSPPGGRYEQYF.

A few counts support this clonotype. The CDR3 loop reads CASRAAAWQGSPSGANVLTF. CDR3 nucleotide sequence: TGTGCCAGCAGGGCCGCGGCGTGGCAGGGGTCCCCCTCTGGGGCCAACGTCCTGACTTTC. The J gene is TRBJ2-6, the V gene TRBV28; perhaps TRBD1 as D (6 bases). In germline, CDR1 is MDHEN, CDR2 SYDVKM. V was trimmed by 6 bases and J by 0 bases, leaving 24 bases between them. There are 20 residues in the CDR3.

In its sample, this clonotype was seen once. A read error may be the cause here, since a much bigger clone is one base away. CDR3 sequence: CASSVVGGVETQYF. The CDR3 nucleotides are TGTGCCAGCAGCGTAGTTGGGGGGGTAGAGACCCAGTACTTC. The genes are TRBV9 and TRBJ2-5; 7 bases agree with TRBD2. Per germline, CDR1 SGDLS and CDR2 YYNGEE. Trimming cost V 0 bases and J 4 bases; bases outside gene matches: 3. This CDR3 has 14 amino acids.

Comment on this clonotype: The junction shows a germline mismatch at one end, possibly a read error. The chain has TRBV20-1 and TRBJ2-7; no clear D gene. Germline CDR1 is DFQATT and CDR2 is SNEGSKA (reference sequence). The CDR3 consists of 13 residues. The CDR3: CSAREPSAYEQNF. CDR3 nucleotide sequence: TGCAGTGCTAGAGAGCCAAGTGCCTACGAGCAGAACTTC.

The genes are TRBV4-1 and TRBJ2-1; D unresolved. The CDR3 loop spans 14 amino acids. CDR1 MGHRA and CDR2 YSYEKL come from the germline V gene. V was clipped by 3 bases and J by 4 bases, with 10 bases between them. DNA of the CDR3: TGCGCCAGCAGCCAGAGAACAGAATACAATGAGCAGTTCTTC. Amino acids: CASSQRTEYNEQFF.

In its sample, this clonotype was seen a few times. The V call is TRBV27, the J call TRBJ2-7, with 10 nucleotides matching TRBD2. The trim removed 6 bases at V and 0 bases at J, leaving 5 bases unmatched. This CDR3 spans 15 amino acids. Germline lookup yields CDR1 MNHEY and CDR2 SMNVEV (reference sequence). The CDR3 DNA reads TGTGCCAGCAGGGAGATAGCGGGGGGCTCCTACGAGCAGTACTTC. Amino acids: CASREIAGGSYEQYF.

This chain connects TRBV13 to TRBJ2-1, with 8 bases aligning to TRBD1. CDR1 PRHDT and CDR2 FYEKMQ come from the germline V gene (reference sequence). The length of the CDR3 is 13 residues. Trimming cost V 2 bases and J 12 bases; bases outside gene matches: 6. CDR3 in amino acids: CASSLTGGHGQFF. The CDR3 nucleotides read TGTGCCAGCAGCTTAACAGGGGGACATGGGCAGTTCTTC.

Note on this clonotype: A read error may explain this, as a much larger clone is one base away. This CDR3 is CASSQEHQDGQFF. CDR3 sequence (DNA): TGTGCCAGCAGCCAAGAGCATCAGGATGGGCAGTTCTTC. V is TRBV3-1 and J is TRBJ2-1, with D uncertain. Trimming removed 0 bases at V and 12 bases at J, with 12 bases between. Germline-derived CDR1 and CDR2 are LGHDT and YNNKEL (reference sequence). The CDR3 has 13 residues.

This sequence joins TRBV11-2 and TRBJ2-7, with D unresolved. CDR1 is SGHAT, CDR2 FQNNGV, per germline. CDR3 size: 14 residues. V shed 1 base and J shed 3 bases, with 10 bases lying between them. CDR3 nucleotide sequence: TGTGCCAGCAGCTTAGCTGGGGAACACTACGAGCAGTACTTC. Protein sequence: CASSLAGEHYEQYF.

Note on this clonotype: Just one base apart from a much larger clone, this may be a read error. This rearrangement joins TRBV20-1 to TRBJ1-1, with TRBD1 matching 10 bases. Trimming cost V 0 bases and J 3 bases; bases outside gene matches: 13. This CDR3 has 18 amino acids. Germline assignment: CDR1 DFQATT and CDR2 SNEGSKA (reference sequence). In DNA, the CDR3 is TGCAGTGCTAGAGATTCAGTGGAGGGGACAGGGGTGGACACTGAAGCTTTCTTT. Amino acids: CSARDSVEGTGVDTEAFF.

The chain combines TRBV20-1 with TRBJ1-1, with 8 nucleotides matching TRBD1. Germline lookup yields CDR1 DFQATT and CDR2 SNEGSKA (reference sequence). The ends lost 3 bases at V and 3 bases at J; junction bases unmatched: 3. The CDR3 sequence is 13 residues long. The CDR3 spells CSARPTGDTEAFF. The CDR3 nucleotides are TGCAGTGCTAGGCCGACAGGGGACACTGAAGCTTTCTTT.

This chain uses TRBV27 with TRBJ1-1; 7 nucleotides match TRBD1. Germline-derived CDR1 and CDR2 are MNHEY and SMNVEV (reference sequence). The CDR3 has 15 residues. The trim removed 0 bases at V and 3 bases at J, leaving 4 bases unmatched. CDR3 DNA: TGTGCCAGCAGTTTATCCCCAACAGGGGACACTGAAGCTTTCTTT. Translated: CASSLSPTGDTEAFF.

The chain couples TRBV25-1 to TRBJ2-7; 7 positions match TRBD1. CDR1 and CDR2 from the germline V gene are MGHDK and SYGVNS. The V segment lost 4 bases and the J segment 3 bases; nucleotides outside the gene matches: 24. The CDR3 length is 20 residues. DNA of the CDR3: TGTGCCAGCAGTGGTGAGGGACAGCTCAGGACCGGCGACTACTACTACGAGCAGTACTTC. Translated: CASSGEGQLRTGDYYYEQYF.

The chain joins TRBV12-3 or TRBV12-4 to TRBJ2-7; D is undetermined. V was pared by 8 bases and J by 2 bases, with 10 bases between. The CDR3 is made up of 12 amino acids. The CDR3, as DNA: TGTGCCAGCGGAGACGTGGCCTACGAGCAGTACTTC. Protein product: CASGDVAYEQYF.

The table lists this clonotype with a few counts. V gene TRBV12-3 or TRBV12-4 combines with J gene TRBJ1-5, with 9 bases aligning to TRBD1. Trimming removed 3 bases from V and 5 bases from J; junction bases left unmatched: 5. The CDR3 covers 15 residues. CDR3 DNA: TGTGCCAGCAGTTTTGGGACAGGGCGGGATCAGCCCCAGCATTTT. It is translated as CASSFGTGRDQPQHF.